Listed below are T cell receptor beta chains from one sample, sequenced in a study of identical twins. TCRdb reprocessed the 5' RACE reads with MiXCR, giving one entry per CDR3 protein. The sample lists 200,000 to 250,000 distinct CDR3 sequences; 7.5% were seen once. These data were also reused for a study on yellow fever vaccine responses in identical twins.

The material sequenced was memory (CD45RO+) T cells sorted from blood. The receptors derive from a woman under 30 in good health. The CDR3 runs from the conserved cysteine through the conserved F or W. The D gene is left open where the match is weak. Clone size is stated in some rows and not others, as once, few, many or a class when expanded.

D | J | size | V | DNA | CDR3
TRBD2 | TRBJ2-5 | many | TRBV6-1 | TGTGCCAGCAGTGAAGCCGGGGGGGGCCAAGAGACCCAGTACTTC | CASSEAGGGQETQYF
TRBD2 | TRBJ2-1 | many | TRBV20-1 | TGCAGTGCTAGTGGAGGAGCGGGACCCTACAATGAGCAGTTCTTC | CSASGGAGPYNEQFF
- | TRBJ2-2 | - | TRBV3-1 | TGTGCCAGCAGCCAAGGAGAACAGGACACCGGGGAGCTGTTTTTT | CASSQGEQDTGELFF
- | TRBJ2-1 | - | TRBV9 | TGTGCCAGCAGCGTAGCGGGGGGCCAAAGGGTATACAATGAGCAGTTCTTC | CASSVAGGQRVYNEQFF
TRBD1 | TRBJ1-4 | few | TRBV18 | TGTGCCAGCTCACCACGCTTGAAGGGGGCCGATGAAAAACTGTTTTTT | CASSPRLKGADEKLFF
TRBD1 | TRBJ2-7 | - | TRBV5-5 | TGTGCCAGCAGCTTCCGGGACAGGGGGCTTCCGTACTTC | CASSFRDRGLPYF
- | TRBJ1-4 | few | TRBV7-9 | TGTGCCAGCAGGTCGACGGGGACCCATGAAAAACTGTTTTTT | CASRSTGTHEKLFF
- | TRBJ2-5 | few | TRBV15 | TGTGCCACCAGCAGAGACCCACAGAGGAGGGAGACCCAGTACTTC | CATSRDPQRRETQYF
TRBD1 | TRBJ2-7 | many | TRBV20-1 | TGCAGTGCTAGAATTGGAGACAGGGACTACGAGCAGTACTTC | CSARIGDRDYEQYF
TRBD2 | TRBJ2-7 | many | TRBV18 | TGTGCCAGCTCACCGGGACTAGCCCGATACGAGCAGTACTTC | CASSPGLARYEQYF
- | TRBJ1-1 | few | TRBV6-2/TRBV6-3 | TGTGCCACCAAGAGGACAGTGATGAACACTGAAGCTTTCTTT | CATKRTVMNTEAFF
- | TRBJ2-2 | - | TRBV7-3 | TGTGCCAGCAGCCACTACGACACCGGGGAGCTGTTTTTT | CASSHYDTGELFF
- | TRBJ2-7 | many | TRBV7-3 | TGTGCCAGCAGCCCCCTACAGGGTCCCTACGAGCAGTACTTC | CASSPLQGPYEQYF
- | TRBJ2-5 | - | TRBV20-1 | TGCAGTGCTCCTCCGGGCCCCGGCCAAGAGACCCAGTACTTC | CSAPPGPGQETQYF
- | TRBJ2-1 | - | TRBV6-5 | TGTGCCAGCAGTTACTTGGCAGTCAATGAGCAGTTCTTC | CASSYLAVNEQFF
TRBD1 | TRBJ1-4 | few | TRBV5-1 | TGCGCCAGCAGCTTGAACAGGGGGCAGACTAATGAAAAACTGTTTTTT | CASSLNRGQTNEKLFF
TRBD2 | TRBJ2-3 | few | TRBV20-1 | TGCAGTGCTAGGTCGCCTAGCGGGGGCCGCCGCACAGATACGCAGTATTTT | CSARSPSGGRRTDTQYF
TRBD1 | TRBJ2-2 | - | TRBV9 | TGTGCCAGCAGCGTAGGGAGGACAGGGTCCGGGGAGCTGTTTTTT | CASSVGRTGSGELFF
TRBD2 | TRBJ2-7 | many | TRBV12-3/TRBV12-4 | TGTGCCAGCAGGACTAGCGGGAGGTACGAGCAGTACTTC | CASRTSGRYEQYF
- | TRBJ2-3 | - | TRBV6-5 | TGTGCCAGCAGTTACTTTTTCAGGTCCTCTGGCACAGATACGCAGTATTTT | CASSYFFRSSGTDTQYF
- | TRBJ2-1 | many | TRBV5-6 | TGTGCCAGCAGCTACTCCGGGACTGTCTACAATGAGCAGTTCTTC | CASSYSGTVYNEQFF
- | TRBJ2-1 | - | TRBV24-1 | TGTGCCACCAGTGAAGTGCGGGGTAAAGCCTACAATGAGCAGTTCTTC | CATSEVRGKAYNEQFF
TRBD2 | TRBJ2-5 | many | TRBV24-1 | TGTGCCACCAGTGATTTACTAGCGGGAGGAGAGACCCAGTACTTC | CATSDLLAGGETQYF
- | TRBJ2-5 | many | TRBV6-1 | TGTGCCAGCAGTGGGGGAGTACTTACGGAGACCCAGTACTTC | CASSGGVLTETQYF
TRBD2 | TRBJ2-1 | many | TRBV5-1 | TGCGCCAGCAGCTTGCAAACTAGCGCCCTCTCTGAGCAGTTCTTC | CASSLQTSALSEQFF
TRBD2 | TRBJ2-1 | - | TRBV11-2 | TGTGCCAGCAGCATAAGAAGGACTAGCGGGAGACTAACAACTCAGAATGAGCAGTTCTTC | CASSIRRTSGRLTTQNEQFF
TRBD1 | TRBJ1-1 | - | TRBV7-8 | TGTGCCAGCAGCTTCCCAGACAGGGCCAACACTGAAGCTTTCTTT | CASSFPDRANTEAFF
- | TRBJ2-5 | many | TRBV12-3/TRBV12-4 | TGTGCCAGCAGTTTCAAGGAGACCCAGTACTTC | CASSFKETQYF
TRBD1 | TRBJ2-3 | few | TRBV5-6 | TGTGCCAGCAGCTTGACAGGGGTTCCCACAGATACGCAGTATTTT | CASSLTGVPTDTQYF
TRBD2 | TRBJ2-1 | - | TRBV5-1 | TGCGCCAGCAGCTTGACCGGGACTAGCGGGAGGGCCGAAAGCTCCTACAATGAGCAGTTCTTC | CASSLTGTSGRAESSYNEQFF
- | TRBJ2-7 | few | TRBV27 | TGTGCCAGCAGTTTAACCGGGTTCGGGGTGAGCTCCTACGAGCAGTACTTC | CASSLTGFGVSSYEQYF
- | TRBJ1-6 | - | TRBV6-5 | TGTGCCAGCAGTACAGGAGTTTCACCCCTCCACTTT | CASSTGVSPLHF